These 30 T cell receptor beta chains were sequenced from one sample in a study of beta chain features in type 1 diabetes listed by TCRdb under 2018. Study-wide conclusions, independent of this receptor: In all four CD4+ subsets, TCRB CDR3 length was moderately but significantly shorter in type 1 diabetes patients.

Library prep was done by the immunoSEQ multiplex PCR assay. The entire isolated RNA was reverse transcribed using the High Capacity cDNA Reverse Transcription Kit, and thus expressed TCRB transcripts were sequenced. TCRdb retrieved this table from immuneACCESS and kept in-frame rearrangements only. Not all clones are present; in checked studies, unresolved V genes account for under half, and no reason is known for the remainder. This sample is represented by hundreds of thousands of clones; 10% to 15% of them were singletons. Around 0.0099% of the sample belongs to the ten largest clones. Antigens for these TCRs are unknown. The sample consisted of naive CD4+ T cells from blood. The cell subset or site label corresponds to: true naive CD4+ T cells. The receptors here all came from a young woman with type 1 diabetes.

J is TRBJ2-3 and V is TRBV9; 11 bases match TRBD2. The V segment lost 4 bases and the J segment 1 base; nucleotides outside the gene matches: 5. This CDR3 comprises 16 residues. Germline V gene data show CDR1 as SGDLS and CDR2 as YYNGEE. The CDR3 region is CASSSLAGGGTDTQYF. The CDR3 nucleotides are TGTGCCAGCAGCTCCCTAGCGGGGGGCGGCACAGATACGCAGTATTTT.

V and J are TRBV15 and TRBJ1-4; tentatively, D is TRBD1 (5 bases). Germline-derived CDR1 and CDR2 are LNHNV and YYDKDF (reference sequence). The CDR3 consists of 16 residues. With 5 bases removed from V and 5 bases from J, the gap between germline ends came to 18 bases. The CDR3 bases are TGTGCCACCAGCGGCGGGGGGAGGGTACCAAATGAAAAACTGTTTTTT. Residues: CATSGGGRVPNEKLFF.

This clone was counted between two and nine times. This chain connects TRBV7-9 to TRBJ2-2; D is possibly TRBD1 (5 bases). Looked up from germline, CDR1 is SEHNR and CDR2 is FQNEAQ (reference sequence). Trimming left V 3 bases short and J 4 bases short, with 6 bases between. The length of the CDR3 is 13 residues. The CDR3 coding sequence is TGTGCCAGCAGCTTCCAGGGCACCGGGGAGCTGTTTTTT. Translating it yields CASSFQGTGELFF.

J is TRBJ2-7 and V is TRBV30; maybe TRBD1 (5 bases). V lost 0 bases and J lost 5, with 11 bases in between. This CDR3 spans 13 amino acids. Germline CDR1 is GTSNPN and CDR2 is SVGIG (reference sequence). CDR3 coding DNA: TGTGCCTGGAGTGTAGGGGTTTGGAACGAGCAGTACTTC. As protein: CAWSVGVWNEQYF.

The gene calls are TRBV7-2 and TRBJ2-1; perhaps TRBD1 as D (6 bases). The CDR3 is 16 residues long. Between the trimmed V and J ends, which lost 1 base and 15 bases, there was a span of 25 bases. The V gene's germline CDR1 is SGHTA and CDR2 FQGNSA. This CDR3 reads CASSLVTGQSSPGPFF. CDR3 sequence (DNA): TGTGCCAGCAGCTTAGTTACGGGACAAAGCTCCCCAGGGCCGTTCTTC.

This clone was counted only a few times. V and J are TRBV19 and TRBJ1-5; 10 bases align to TRBD1. J gave up 6 bases and V 4 bases, and 9 bases lay outside the gene matches. CDR1 and CDR2 from the germline V gene are LNHDA and SQIVND (reference sequence). The length of the CDR3 is 16 residues. CDR3 nucleotide sequence: TGTGCCAGTAGTAGCCCCGACAGGGGGCCTGGTCAGCCCCAGCATTTT. Amino acids: CASSSPDRGPGQPQHF.

Only a few counts were recorded for this clone. This chain links TRBV9 with TRBJ2-1, with a tentative D call TRBD2 (6 bases). The CDR3 is 16 residues long. From germline, CDR1 is SGDLS and CDR2 YYNGEE. V dropped 1 base and J dropped 3 bases, with 14 bases sitting between them. The CDR3 loop is CASSVNGGTIYNEQFF. DNA of the CDR3: TGTGCCAGCAGCGTAAACGGCGGGACGATCTACAATGAGCAGTTCTTC.

The rearrangement joins TRBV28 to TRBJ2-5; no clear D. The V and J ends lost 4 bases and 5 bases respectively, with 11 bases between them. There are 13 residues in the CDR3. Germline loops: CDR1 MDHEN, CDR2 SYDVKM. The CDR3 region is CASSSRSPETQYF. The CDR3, as DNA: TGTGCCAGCAGTTCGCGGTCCCCGGAGACCCAGTACTTC.

The table lists this clone with a few counts. V and J are TRBV29-1 and TRBJ2-3, with D maybe TRBD2 (6 bases). Germline-derived CDR1 and CDR2 are SQVTM and ANQGSEA. V was trimmed by 6 bases and J by 6 bases, leaving 22 bases between them. The CDR3 covers 15 residues. CDR3 sequence (DNA): TGCAGCGTGGGACTTACGGGGGTAAACGTCGATACGCAGTATTTT. This sequence encodes CSVGLTGVNVDTQYF.

This clone was seen a few times. The chain couples TRBV25-1 to TRBJ1-1; D remains ambiguous. CDR3 length: 12 amino acids. Trimming took off 6 bases at V and 8 bases at J, with 13 bases between the two ends. Germline CDR1 is MGHDK and CDR2 is SYGVNS. For the CDR3, the DNA is TGTGCCAGCAGCGCGGGCGGCAGAGAAGCTTTCTTT. The encoded protein is CASSAGGREAFF. The full variable domain, its missing parts supplied by reference TRBV25-1 and TRBJ1-1, is EADIYQTPRYLVIGTGKKITLECSQTMGHDKMYWYQQDPGMELHLIHYSYGVNSTEKGDLSSESTVSRIRTEHFPLTLESARPSHTSQYLCASSAGGREAFFGQGTRLTVV.

The V call is TRBV6-6, the J call TRBJ1-2; D unclear. V lost 7 bases and J 4 bases, leaving 13 bases between the germline ends. Germline loops: CDR1 MNHNY, CDR2 SVGAGI (reference sequence). This CDR3 comprises 13 residues. The DNA of the CDR3 is TGTGCCAGCATTTTCGGGGAGATCTATGGCTACACCTTC. Translating gives CASIFGEIYGYTF.

In this sample, this clone turned up a few times. The gene calls are TRBV11-2 and TRBJ2-7, with TRBD2 identical over 7 bases. Per germline, CDR1 SGHAT and CDR2 FQNNGV. Losses at the gene ends were 4 bases for V and 5 bases for J; bases not matched to a gene: 5. The CDR3 contains 13 residues. The CDR3 DNA reads TGTGCCAGCAGCTCTCCTCGGGGGGACGAGCAGTACTTC. The encoded protein is CASSSPRGDEQYF.

The chain is built from TRBV5-1 and TRBJ2-5; D ambiguous. Germline V CDR1 and CDR2: SGHRS, YFSETQ. This CDR3 comprises 12 residues. Between the trimmed V and J ends, which lost 4 bases and 0 bases, there was a span of 4 bases. The CDR3 region has the DNA TGCGCCAGCAGCCAGGACCAAGAGACCCAGTACTTC. Its protein product is CASSQDQETQYF.

The chain combines TRBV14 with TRBJ2-6; no reliable D call. The CDR3 totals 17 residues. Germline V gene lookup returns CDR1 SGHDN and CDR2 FVKESK. V lost 5 bases, J lost 2 bases, and 16 bases lay in between. The CDR3 DNA reads TGTGCCAGCAGCGGAAGCCACAGTCCCACTGGGGCCAACGTCCTGACTTTC. This codes for CASSGSHSPTGANVLTF.

In this sample, this clone turned up a few times. The chain links TRBV19 to TRBJ1-1; 9 bases match TRBD1. V lost 11 bases, J lost 0 bases, and 4 bases stayed unmatched. The CDR3 is 13 amino acids. CDR1 LNHDA and CDR2 SQIVND come from the germline V gene (reference sequence). The CDR3, as DNA: TGTGCCTCCGACAGGGGGATGAACACTGAAGCTTTCTTT. Residues: CASDRGMNTEAFF.

The sample holds a few counts of this clone. This chain joins TRBV29-1 and TRBJ2-3, with TRBD1 matching over 9 bases. Germline V lookup: CDR1 SQVTM, CDR2 ANQGSEA. The CDR3 contains 14 residues. V trimming: 4 bases; J trimming: 4 bases; junction bases outside the gene matches: 6. CDR3 nucleotide sequence: TGCAGCGTTGCCTTCGGGACAGGGCCAGATACGCAGTATTTT. The encoded protein is CSVAFGTGPDTQYF.

The chain combines TRBV15 with TRBJ2-3; D gene uncertain. The CDR3 has 14 amino acids. Per the germline V gene, CDR1 is LNHNV and CDR2 is YYDKDF (reference sequence). V was trimmed by 0 bases and J by 3 bases, leaving 7 bases between them. The CDR3 coding sequence is TGTGCCACCAGCAGAGAACAGAAGACAGATACGCAGTATTTT. It translates to CATSREQKTDTQYF.

This clone occurred a few times. One end of the junction fails to match germline, which may point to a read error. The chain uses TRBV4-3 and TRBJ2-7, with 12 bases fitting TRBD2. The CDR3 is 15 amino acids. The germline V gene has CDR1 LGHNA and CDR2 YSLEER. This chain's CDR3 is CASSQETSGSYGQYF. The CDR3, as DNA: TGCGCCAGCAGCCAAGAGACTAGCGGGAGTTACGGGCAGTACTTC.

CDR3 amino acids: CASSLAGSSYEQYF. Here the CDR3 DNA reads TGTGCCAGCAGCTTAGCGGGGAGCTCCTACGAGCAGTACTTC. The chain combines TRBV13 with TRBJ2-7, with D tentatively TRBD2 (5 bases). This CDR3 spans 14 amino acids. V gave up 1 base and J gave up 0 bases, with 7 bases separating them. Germline V gene data show CDR1 as PRHDT and CDR2 as FYEKMQ (reference sequence). Based on the CDR3 plus reference TRBV13 and TRBJ2-7, the full variable domain is AAGVIQSPRHLIKEKRETATLKCYPIPRHDTVYWYQQGPGQDPQFLISFYEKMQSDKGSIPDRFSAQQFSDYHSELNMSSLELGDSALYFCASSLAGSSYEQYFGPGTRLTVT.

This clone has more than one count but fewer than ten. The chain employs TRBV5-1 and TRBJ1-1; D is unclear. The CDR3 has 14 residues. V lost 0 bases and J 4 bases, leaving 10 bases between the germline ends. Germline V CDR1 and CDR2: SGHRS, YFSETQ. This CDR3 reads CASSLDRLATEAFF. The CDR3 coding sequence is TGCGCCAGCAGCTTGGACCGTTTGGCCACTGAAGCTTTCTTT.

This clone was counted a few times. The J gene is TRBJ1-1, the V gene TRBV18, with TRBD1 as a possible D gene (5 bases). The CDR3 extends over 12 amino acids. Germline lookup yields CDR1 KGHSH and CDR2 LQKENI. Trimming left V 5 bases short and J 5 bases short, with 9 bases between. The CDR3: CASSEGDTEAFF. CDR3 nucleotide sequence: TGTGCCAGCTCAGAAGGGGATACTGAAGCTTTCTTT.

CDR3 residues: CASSPTVPGETQYF. The CDR3 coding sequence is TGTGCCAGCAGCCCTACTGTCCCCGGAGAGACCCAGTACTTC. The chain has TRBV9 and TRBJ2-5, with D unclear. Trimming stripped 4 bases from V and 4 bases from J, with 14 bases between. This CDR3 spans 14 amino acids. Germline CDR1 SGDLS, CDR2 YYNGEE.

This chain uses TRBV6-5 with TRBJ1-2, with 8 bases identical to TRBD1. From germline, CDR1 is MNHEY and CDR2 SVGAGI. Losses at the gene ends were 5 bases for V and 8 bases for J; bases not matched to a gene: 4. The length of the CDR3 is 12 residues. DNA for the CDR3: TGTGCCAGCAGTCTGGACAGGGTCGGCTACACCTTC. Translation gives CASSLDRVGYTF.

The sample holds a few counts of this clone. The chain uses TRBV2 and TRBJ1-2; D is uncertain. CDR1 is SNHLY, CDR2 FYNNEI, per germline. Trimming stripped 7 bases from V and 2 bases from J, with 8 bases between. The CDR3 extends over 12 amino acids. The CDR3 sequence is CASKNENYGYTF. The DNA for the CDR3 is TGTGCCAGCAAGAACGAGAACTATGGCTACACCTTC.

The rearrangement links TRBV5-1 to TRBJ2-6; D is unresolved. The length of the CDR3 is 15 residues. Germline values: CDR1 SGHRS, CDR2 YFSETQ. The V end lost 0 bases, the J end lost 3 bases, and 7 bases lay between the germline ends. The CDR3 here is CASSLGPGGANVLTF. In DNA, the CDR3 is TGCGCCAGCAGCTTGGGACCAGGTGGGGCCAACGTCCTGACTTTC.

The V gene is TRBV7-9, the J gene TRBJ1-1; tentative D call: TRBD1 (6 bases). The CDR3 has 14 amino acids. Germline CDR1 reads SEHNR; CDR2 reads FQNEAQ (reference sequence). Trimming pared 1 base from V and 4 bases from J, leaving 10 bases between. CDR3 DNA sequence: TGTGCCAGCAGCTTAGGACAGGCGAGCACTGAAGCTTTCTTT. Its translation is CASSLGQASTEAFF.

The genes are TRBV2 and TRBJ1-6; D unresolved. This CDR3 contains 14 residues. Germline-derived CDR1 and CDR2 are SNHLY and FYNNEI. V lost 4 bases, J lost 7 bases, and 11 bases lay in between. CDR3 residues: CASSVRGENSPLHF. The CDR3 bases are TGTGCCAGCAGTGTACGGGGAGAAAATTCACCCCTCCACTTT.

The gene calls are TRBV6-4 and TRBJ2-7, with D tentatively TRBD1 (7 bases). This CDR3 has 14 residues. Germline V gene data show CDR1 as MRHNA and CDR2 as SNTAGT. V was cut by 3 bases and J by 5 bases, with 14 bases left in between. CDR3 sequence (DNA): TGTGCCAGCAGTGAGAGGCCAGGGGGGAACGAGCAGTACTTC. Translation: CASSERPGGNEQYF.

The V call is TRBV9, the J call TRBJ2-7; D is perhaps TRBD1 (5 bases). The CDR3 sequence is 14 residues long. Germline V gene sequence: CDR1 SGDLS, CDR2 YYNGEE. Trimming removed 3 bases at V and 1 base at J, with 11 bases between. In DNA, the CDR3 is TGTGCCAGCAGCGCCCCCCAGGGTTCCTACGAGCAGTACTTC. It translates to CASSAPQGSYEQYF. Drawing the rest from reference TRBV9 and TRBJ2-7, the complete variable domain is DSGVTQTPKHLITATGQRVTLRCSPRSGDLSVYWYQQSLDQGLQFLIQYYNGEERAKGNILERFSAQQFPDLHSELNLSSLELGDSALYFCASSAPQGSYEQYFGPGTRLTVT.

This clone has just a few counts. The chain couples TRBV7-9 to TRBJ2-3; D is perhaps TRBD2 (6 bases). The ends were cut back, 5 bases at V and 0 bases at J, with 21 bases in the middle. CDR1 is SEHNR, CDR2 FQNEAQ, per germline (reference sequence). This CDR3 region has 18 residues. The CDR3, as DNA: TGTGCCAGCAGCCCTCCTTTAAGGCGGAGGGACAGCACAGATACGCAGTATTTT. It codes for CASSPPLRRRDSTDTQYF.